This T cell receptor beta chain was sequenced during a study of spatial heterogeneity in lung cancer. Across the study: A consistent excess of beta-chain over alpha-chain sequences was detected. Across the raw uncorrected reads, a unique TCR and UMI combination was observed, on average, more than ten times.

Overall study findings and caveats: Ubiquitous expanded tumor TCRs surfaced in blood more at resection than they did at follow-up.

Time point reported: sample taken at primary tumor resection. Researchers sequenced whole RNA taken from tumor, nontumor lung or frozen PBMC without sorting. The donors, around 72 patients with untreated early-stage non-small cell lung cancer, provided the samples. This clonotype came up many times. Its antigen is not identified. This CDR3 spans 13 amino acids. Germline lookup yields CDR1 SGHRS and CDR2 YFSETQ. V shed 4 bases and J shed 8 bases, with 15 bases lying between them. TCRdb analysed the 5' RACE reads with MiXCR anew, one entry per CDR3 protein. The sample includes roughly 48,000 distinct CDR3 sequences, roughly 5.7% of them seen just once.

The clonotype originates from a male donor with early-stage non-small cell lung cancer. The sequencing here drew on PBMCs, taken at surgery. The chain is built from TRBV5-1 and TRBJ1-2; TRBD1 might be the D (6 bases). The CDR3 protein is CASSLDSLGGYTF. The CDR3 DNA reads TGCGCCAGCAGCCTGGACAGTTTGGGAGGCTACACCTTC.